Listed below are T cell receptor beta chains from one sample, sequenced in a study of a mutant IDH1 vaccine in newly diagnosed glioma. Assay used: immunoSEQ multiplex PCR; TCRdb lists only in-frame clones, some missing. The sample holds approximately 30,000 clones, 80% to 95% seen once. No antigen is known for these receptors. The sample was PBMCs, taken from a glioma patient whose treatment included an IDH1 peptide vaccine. The receptor source for this set is a middle-aged woman with glioma. The CDR3 runs from the conserved cysteine through the conserved F or W. The D gene is left open where the match is weak. Clone size is given for some rows only: seen once, a few or many times, or a class if the clone is expanded.

CDR3nt: TGTGCCAGCAGCTTATCGGGCGAACGGACAGCCAGGGGCTATGGCTACACCTTC
CDR3aa: CASSLSGERTARGYGYTF
abundance: once
v_gene: TRBV7-9
j_gene: TRBJ1-2
d_gene: NA

CDR3nt: TGTGCCAGCAGCCAAAGCAGGTTCACGCAGTATTTT
CDR3aa: CASSQSRFTQYF
abundance: NA
v_gene: TRBV14
j_gene: TRBJ2-3
d_gene: NA

CDR3nt: TGTGCCAGCAGCAAGAAGACAGGGCTGGACGACAATGAGCAGTTCTTC
CDR3aa: CASSKKTGLDDNEQFF
abundance: NA
v_gene: TRBV21-1
j_gene: TRBJ2-1
d_gene: NA

CDR3nt: TGCAGTGCTAGAGAGAGTGAGCAGTTCTTC
CDR3aa: CSARESEQFF
abundance: NA
v_gene: TRBV20-1
j_gene: TRBJ2-1
d_gene: NA

CDR3nt: TGTGCCAGCAGCCGTGGCAGGGGGCAGAGGACTTACGAGCAGTACTTC
CDR3aa: CASSRGRGQRTYEQYF
abundance: NA
v_gene: TRBV5-6
j_gene: TRBJ2-7
d_gene: TRBD1

CDR3nt: TGTGCCAGCAGCCTGGAAGCCTCTCGCGAGCAGTACTTC
CDR3aa: CASSLEASREQYF
abundance: NA
v_gene: TRBV28
j_gene: TRBJ2-7
d_gene: NA

CDR3nt: TGTGCCAGCAACCGAGACGGGGGAAAACTGTTTTTT
CDR3aa: CASNRDGGKLFF
abundance: NA
v_gene: TRBV2
j_gene: TRBJ1-4
d_gene: NA

CDR3nt: TGCGCCAGCAGCCCGCGGGATCCTGGAAACACCATATATTTT
CDR3aa: CASSPRDPGNTIYF
abundance: NA
v_gene: TRBV5-1
j_gene: TRBJ1-3
d_gene: NA

CDR3nt: TGTGCCAGCAGCAAAGGGGGACAGCTAGATGAAAAACTGTTTTTT
CDR3aa: CASSKGGQLDEKLFF
abundance: NA
v_gene: TRBV21-1
j_gene: TRBJ1-4
d_gene: NA

CDR3nt: TGTGCCAGCGCGGTGTGGGGGACATCCACGGAGCAGTACTTC
CDR3aa: CASAVWGTSTEQYF
abundance: NA
v_gene: TRBV27
j_gene: TRBJ2-7
d_gene: NA

CDR3nt: TGTGCCAGCACCGGGGGTGTGAACACTGAAGCTTTCTTT
CDR3aa: CASTGGVNTEAFF
abundance: few
v_gene: TRBV6-5
j_gene: TRBJ1-1
d_gene: NA

CDR3nt: TGCGCCAGCAGCCAACGCAGGGCTTCAGTCTCTGGAAACACCATATATTTT
CDR3aa: CASSQRRASVSGNTIYF
abundance: NA
v_gene: TRBV4-1
j_gene: TRBJ1-3
d_gene: NA

CDR3nt: TGTGCCAGCAGTGATGGGTCTTCCGGGGAGCTGTTTTTT
CDR3aa: CASSDGSSGELFF
abundance: NA
v_gene: TRBV6-4
j_gene: TRBJ2-2
d_gene: NA

CDR3nt: TGTGCCAGCTCCAGGACAGTGAACACTGAAGCTTTCTTT
CDR3aa: CASSRTVNTEAFF
abundance: NA
v_gene: TRBV18
j_gene: TRBJ1-1
d_gene: NA

CDR3nt: TGCGCCAGCAGCCGAAGGGAGAACACTGAAGCTTTCTTT
CDR3aa: CASSRRENTEAFF
abundance: NA
v_gene: TRBV5-1
j_gene: TRBJ1-1
d_gene: NA

CDR3nt: TGTGCCAGCTCACCCCCAGCGACAGGGAGGCACGAGCAGTACTTC
CDR3aa: CASSPPATGRHEQYF
abundance: NA
v_gene: TRBV18
j_gene: TRBJ2-7
d_gene: NA

CDR3nt: TGTGCCAGTAGTATAGCAAGGGCCTATGGCTACACCTTC
CDR3aa: CASSIARAYGYTF
abundance: NA
v_gene: TRBV19
j_gene: TRBJ1-2
d_gene: NA

CDR3nt: TGTGCCAGTAGTATGGAAAGGGCTTACACCTTC
CDR3aa: CASSMERAYTF
abundance: once
v_gene: TRBV19
j_gene: TRBJ1-2
d_gene: NA

CDR3nt: TGTGCCAGCAGTGGAGGACTAGCGGGAGCAGATACGCAGTATTTT
CDR3aa: CASSGGLAGADTQYF
abundance: NA
v_gene: TRBV6-1
j_gene: TRBJ2-3
d_gene: TRBD2

CDR3nt: TGTGCCAGCAGCTGGGGCGGGCCCAATGGCTACACCTTC
CDR3aa: CASSWGGPNGYTF
abundance: NA
v_gene: TRBV4-2
j_gene: TRBJ1-2
d_gene: NA

CDR3nt: TGTGCCTGGAGTGTCAGGGGACAGCGGTCCCGAGGGTATGGCTACACCTTC
CDR3aa: CAWSVRGQRSRGYGYTF
abundance: once
v_gene: TRBV30
j_gene: TRBJ1-2
d_gene: TRBD1

CDR3nt: TGTGCCAGCAGCCCCGGAGGGACGGTGTCCTATGGCTACACCTTC
CDR3aa: CASSPGGTVSYGYTF
abundance: NA
v_gene: TRBV7-9
j_gene: TRBJ1-2
d_gene: NA

CDR3nt: TGTGCCAGCAGATTCGGGACCGCACTTAATGAAAAACTGTTTTTT
CDR3aa: CASRFGTALNEKLFF
abundance: NA
v_gene: TRBV7-8
j_gene: TRBJ1-4
d_gene: NA

CDR3nt: TGTGCCAGCAGCACCGGACGGAAAGAGACCCAGTACTTC
CDR3aa: CASSTGRKETQYF
abundance: once
v_gene: TRBV5-4
j_gene: TRBJ2-5
d_gene: NA

CDR3nt: TGTGCCAGCAGCTTAGGGGGGGGCGAGCAGTACTTC
CDR3aa: CASSLGGGEQYF
abundance: NA
v_gene: TRBV7-9
j_gene: TRBJ2-7
d_gene: TRBD2

CDR3nt: TGCGCCAGCAGCCAAGACCCCGTGAGACCCAGCTATGGCTACACCTTC
CDR3aa: CASSQDPVRPSYGYTF
abundance: NA
v_gene: TRBV4-3
j_gene: TRBJ1-2
d_gene: NA

CDR3nt: TGCGCCAGCAGCTTGGAGGTCGGAGAAGAGACCCAGTACTTC
CDR3aa: CASSLEVGEETQYF
abundance: NA
v_gene: TRBV5-1
j_gene: TRBJ2-5
d_gene: NA

CDR3nt: TGTGCCATCAGCGCGCCGGGACAGGGGGTATCCGAGCAGTACTTC
CDR3aa: CAISAPGQGVSEQYF
abundance: NA
v_gene: TRBV10-3
j_gene: TRBJ2-7
d_gene: TRBD1

CDR3nt: TGTGCCAACCGGGGGTCTGGAAACACCATATATTTT
CDR3aa: CANRGSGNTIYF
abundance: NA
v_gene: TRBV10-3
j_gene: TRBJ1-3
d_gene: NA

CDR3nt: TGTGCCAGCAGTGCCTCACACAGTCCGAACACTGAAGCTTTCTTT
CDR3aa: CASSASHSPNTEAFF
abundance: NA
v_gene: TRBV2
j_gene: TRBJ1-1
d_gene: NA

CDR3nt: TGTGCCATCAGTGTAGCCAGGGAGGACGAGCAGTACTTC
CDR3aa: CAISVAREDEQYF
abundance: NA
v_gene: TRBV10-3
j_gene: TRBJ2-7
d_gene: NA

CDR3nt: TGTGCCAGCAGCTTGGCGGGAGAGACCCAGTACTTC
CDR3aa: CASSLAGETQYF
abundance: NA
v_gene: TRBV7-2
j_gene: TRBJ2-5
d_gene: NA

CDR3nt: TGTGCCAGCACTCCCGGGACAGGGGTGTCAGATACGCAGTATTTT
CDR3aa: CASTPGTGVSDTQYF
abundance: NA
v_gene: TRBV27
j_gene: TRBJ2-3
d_gene: TRBD1

CDR3nt: TGTGCCAGCAGTCCATCCTACGAGCAGTACTTC
CDR3aa: CASSPSYEQYF
abundance: NA
v_gene: TRBV6-6
j_gene: TRBJ2-7
d_gene: NA

CDR3nt: TGTGCCAGTAGTCCCGACGCCCCTCCGGGCAATCAGCCCCAGCATTTT
CDR3aa: CASSPDAPPGNQPQHF
abundance: NA
v_gene: TRBV19
j_gene: TRBJ1-5
d_gene: NA

CDR3nt: TGCGCCAGCAGTGAGTCTTTGGGGTCGGCAGATACGCAGTATTTT
CDR3aa: CASSESLGSADTQYF
abundance: NA
v_gene: TRBV10-1
j_gene: TRBJ2-3
d_gene: NA

CDR3nt: TGCGCCAGCAGCCTCGCCAGGCAAGATCAGCCCCAGCATTTT
CDR3aa: CASSLARQDQPQHF
abundance: NA
v_gene: TRBV4-1
j_gene: TRBJ1-5
d_gene: NA

CDR3nt: TGCGCCAGCAGCTTGGGAGGGCCTGAAGATACGCAGTATTTT
CDR3aa: CASSLGGPEDTQYF
abundance: once
v_gene: TRBV5-1
j_gene: TRBJ2-3
d_gene: NA

CDR3nt: TGTGCCATCAGGGGCGACAAGTCCTATGGCTACACCTTC
CDR3aa: CAIRGDKSYGYTF
abundance: NA
v_gene: TRBV10-3
j_gene: TRBJ1-2
d_gene: NA

CDR3nt: TGCGCCAGCAGCCCTACTTTTCGCGGACAGGATTCTTATGAGCAGTACTTC
CDR3aa: CASSPTFRGQDSYEQYF
abundance: NA
v_gene: TRBV4-1
j_gene: TRBJ2-7
d_gene: TRBD1

CDR3nt: TGCGCCAGCACTGGACAGGGGGACACTGAAGCTTTCTTT
CDR3aa: CASTGQGDTEAFF
abundance: NA
v_gene: TRBV10-1
j_gene: TRBJ1-1
d_gene: TRBD1

CDR3nt: TGTGCCAGCAGTGGTGGGACAGTCCTCCAAGAGACCCAGTACTTC
CDR3aa: CASSGGTVLQETQYF
abundance: once
v_gene: TRBV6-1
j_gene: TRBJ2-5
d_gene: TRBD1

CDR3nt: TGTGCCAGTCGACTGGGGGCAGCATCGAGTGAAAAACTGTTTTTT
CDR3aa: CASRLGAASSEKLFF
abundance: NA
v_gene: TRBV6-1
j_gene: TRBJ1-4
d_gene: NA

CDR3nt: TGTGCCAGCAGTCGGATAAGGGGCGCGGGCCCGGTGGCCGGGGAGCTGTTTTTT
CDR3aa: CASSRIRGAGPVAGELFF
abundance: NA
v_gene: TRBV25-1
j_gene: TRBJ2-2
d_gene: NA

CDR3nt: TGTGCCAGCAGCCCAGGACAGGGGAGAGATACGCAGTATTTT
CDR3aa: CASSPGQGRDTQYF
abundance: NA
v_gene: TRBV5-4
j_gene: TRBJ2-3
d_gene: TRBD1

CDR3nt: TGTGCCAGCTCCCCGGGGAAGAGCTCCTACAATGAGCAGTTCTTC
CDR3aa: CASSPGKSSYNEQFF
abundance: NA
v_gene: TRBV6-1
j_gene: TRBJ2-1
d_gene: NA

CDR3nt: TGTGCCAGCAGTTACAGGGGCGGATTGGAGCCCCAGCATTTT
CDR3aa: CASSYRGGLEPQHF
abundance: NA
v_gene: TRBV6-5
j_gene: TRBJ1-5
d_gene: NA

CDR3nt: TGTGCCTGGAGTATGGCGACTGGAAACACCATATATTTT
CDR3aa: CAWSMATGNTIYF
abundance: NA
v_gene: TRBV30
j_gene: TRBJ1-3
d_gene: NA

CDR3nt: TGTGCCAGCAGCTCAACAGGGAATGAGCAGTTCTTC
CDR3aa: CASSSTGNEQFF
abundance: NA
v_gene: TRBV7-2
j_gene: TRBJ2-1
d_gene: NA

CDR3nt: TGTGCCAGCAGTGGCGGGACAACCCTAGGGAACTATGGCTACACCTTC
CDR3aa: CASSGGTTLGNYGYTF
abundance: NA
v_gene: TRBV2
j_gene: TRBJ1-2
d_gene: NA

CDR3nt: TGTGCCAGCAGCCCCGGACAGGGTGACTCCTACGAGCAGTACTTC
CDR3aa: CASSPGQGDSYEQYF
abundance: NA
v_gene: TRBV7-9
j_gene: TRBJ2-7
d_gene: TRBD1

CDR3nt: TGTGCCTCTCAAAATAGGGGGTCGGGGGAGCAGTACTTC
CDR3aa: CASQNRGSGEQYF
abundance: NA
v_gene: TRBV27
j_gene: TRBJ2-7
d_gene: NA

CDR3nt: TGTGCCAGCCTCGGGACTAGCGGGAGGATATACGAGCAGTACTTC
CDR3aa: CASLGTSGRIYEQYF
abundance: NA
v_gene: TRBV28
j_gene: TRBJ2-7
d_gene: TRBD2

CDR3nt: TGTGCCAGCAGTCGCTCTAGCGGGGGACGCACAGATACGCAGTATTTT
CDR3aa: CASSRSSGGRTDTQYF
abundance: NA
v_gene: TRBV2
j_gene: TRBJ2-3
d_gene: TRBD2

CDR3nt: TGTGCCAGCAGTCTACTAGCGGCGAACACCGGGGAGCTGTTTTTT
CDR3aa: CASSLLAANTGELFF
abundance: NA
v_gene: TRBV27
j_gene: TRBJ2-2
d_gene: TRBD2